This T cell receptor (beta chain) was retrieved from a study of blood T cells in healthy people across ages (dated by TCRdb to the mid-2010s). For the wider study: In model experiments, roughly one uniquely barcoded TCR beta cDNA molecule per two T cells was captured by template switching. Using deep sequencing normalized with unique cDNA molecular identifiers, the study measured how TCR beta repertoire diversity changes with age. The donors were divided into four age groups: young (average approximately 17 years), middle-aged (over 35), aged (approximately 59) and long-lived (about 90). To avoid experimental bias, donors of different ages were spread randomly across the sequencing lanes. For two donors (one aged 18 to 30 and one aged 80 or older), the study analyzed two additional independent replicas of 1 million unique cDNA reads from the same blood draw.

The 39 donors, aged roughly 6 to 100 years, were systemically healthy Caucasian individuals from Russia. Each donor gave roughly 11 milliliters of peripheral blood, drawn into EDTA-treated Vacutainer tubes. Ficoll-Paque density-gradient centrifugation was used to isolate PBMCs, with at least 6.5 million obtained per sample. Trizol reagent was used to extract total RNA from PBMCs, with at least 5.5 micrograms per sample. For every donor, an aliquot of PBMCs went through flow cytometry to measure the percentages of naive CD45RAhigh/CD27high T cells. To prepare the library, 5' RACE was applied. The sequencer listed for this sample is Illumina HiSeq 2500. The second PCR ran for about 7 to 11 cycles and used a J-beta primer mix along with a sample-barcoded 5' primer. A template-switch 5' adaptor carrying 12 random nucleotides introduced a unique molecular identifier onto each TCR beta cDNA molecule. Each sample yielded at least 2.5 million CDR3-containing paired-end reads. First-strand cDNA was synthesized from all RNA with the Mint cDNA synthesis kit, primed by a TRBC-specific oligonucleotide. After uracil-DNA glycosylase treatment, a first 18-cycle PCR used universal primers M1SS and BC2_uni_R on all cDNA. In the paper's pipeline: Each sample was normalized by randomly selecting 1 million high-quality reads, each carrying a distinct molecular identifier. Reads sharing molecular identifiers were discarded rather than binned into consensus sequences. MiTCR, with a Q25 quality threshold and the strictest error-elimination algorithm, was used for CDR3 identification, clonotype clustering and error correction. A nonparametric unseen species model with Euler transformation was used to estimate lower-bound total TCR beta diversity. TCRdb reran the public reads through fastp at Q25 and MiXCR, keeping productive beta chains. Every distinct CDR3 protein forms one entry, paired with its most common genes and DNA. TCRdb, rather than the study authors, made the V and J calls. The sample table holds some 700,000 distinct CDR3 sequences, of which approximately 22% were seen once. About 22% of the sample lies in the top ten.

General conclusions and limits of the study: Compared with the aged group, more naive CD4+ T cells, fewer expanded clones and increased TCR diversity were shown by the long-lived group, suggesting age selection. As age increased, observed TCR beta diversity per million T cells dropped in a roughly linear way, and a significant reduction was already evident by age 40. A strong correlation was found between observed TCR beta diversity and the percentage of naive T cells measured by flow cytometry. Because the CMV infection status of the donors was unknown, age-related changes in expanded clonotypes may potentially have been confounded. Because profiling used bulk unsorted PBMCs, naive and antigen-experienced compartments could not be compared conclusively. Estimates of total diversity from one million sequenced T cells were regarded as lower bounds and underestimates.

At the junction V is shortened by 2 bases and J by 5 bases; bases outside the gene matches: 10. For CDR1 and CDR2, the germline V gene lists MNHEY and SVGAGI. Reading from cysteine to phenylalanine, the CDR3 counts 16 amino acids. The read is trimmed to its CDR3 DNA, 48 bases read in frame from base 1. There are a few counts of this clonotype. Its antigen is not yet known. The sample holds no much larger clone one base away, and base qualities are not on file. Source material: blood. The sequence joins TRBV6-5 to TRBJ2-5; the junction holds 8 bases that match TRBD1. The TCR sequence derives from a man aged 65 to 79 in good health. Here the CDR3 is given as CASSYRTGSLTETQYF. The bases read TGTGCCAGCAGTTACCGGACAGGGTCCCTGACGGAGACCCAGTACTTC.